This entry lists 27 T cell receptor beta chains sequenced from one sample in a study of blood T cells in healthy people across ages. Together with a sample-barcoded 5' primer, a J-beta primer mix was included in a second PCR lasting about 6 to 12 cycles. TCRdb reprocessed the 5' RACE reads with MiXCR, giving one entry per CDR3 protein. This table holds some 1.5 million distinct CDR3 sequences, around 40% found once. The sequencing sample was made of blood. These receptors all stem from a woman younger than 35 in good health.

This chain joins TRBV6-5 and TRBJ2-2; D is perhaps TRBD1 or TRBD2 (5 bases each). Germline V CDR1 and CDR2: MNHEY, SVGAGI. The CDR3 consists of 15 residues. V gave up 1 base and J gave up 8 bases, with 14 bases separating them. This chain's CDR3 is CASSYYSQWGGELFF. The CDR3 bases are TGTGCCAGCAGTTACTATAGCCAGTGGGGGGGGGAGCTGTTTTTT.

The J gene is TRBJ1-2, the V gene TRBV27, with D hard to call. CDR1 and CDR2 (germline): MNHEY, SMNVEV (reference sequence). The CDR3 has 13 residues. Trimming stripped 2 bases from V and 2 bases from J, with 6 bases between. The CDR3 reads CASSLSENYGYTF. The CDR3 DNA sequence: TGTGCCAGCAGTTTAAGCGAAAACTATGGCTACACCTTC.

This clonotype was detected ten times or more. The CDR3 DNA follows: TGTGCCAGCAGAATCACAGGGATCTATGGCTACACCTTC. This gives the protein CASRITGIYGYTF. This chain connects TRBV12-3 or TRBV12-4 to TRBJ1-2, with D possibly being TRBD1 (6 bases). V lost 6 bases to trimming and J lost 4 bases, with 12 bases between them. This CDR3 contains 13 residues.

This clonotype was counted between two and nine times. The rearrangement links TRBV4-3 to TRBJ2-4; 7 bases map to TRBD1. CDR3 length equals 17 residues. The trim removed 0 bases at V and 0 bases at J, leaving 5 bases unmatched. Germline-derived CDR1 and CDR2 are LGHNA and YSLEER. The CDR3 reads CASSQDPQGVAKNIQYF. The CDR3 DNA reads TGCGCCAGCAGCCAAGATCCTCAGGGGGTAGCCAAAAACATTCAGTACTTC.

The sample holds a few counts of this clonotype. V usage is TRBV3-1 and J usage is TRBJ2-3, with 9 bases that match TRBD2. The CDR3 covers 15 residues. With 4 bases clipped from V and 8 bases from J, the junction kept 10 bases outside the gene matches. Germline CDR1 and CDR2: LGHDT and YNNKEL (reference sequence). CDR3: CASSPGASGIVTQYF. CDR3 in DNA: TGTGCCAGCAGCCCCGGGGCTAGCGGGATTGTTACGCAGTATTTT.

This clonotype appeared a few times. This rearrangement joins TRBV18 to TRBJ1-4; D gene unclear. Germline-derived CDR1 and CDR2 are KGHSH and LQKENI. This CDR3 contains 16 residues. The V end was cut by 1 base, the J end by 0 bases, with 9 bases between. CDR3 in DNA: TGTGCCAGCTCACCACTCGGTAGAACAACTAATGAAAAACTGTTTTTT. Translated, it gives CASSPLGRTTNEKLFF. The variable domain in full, with the rest retrieved from reference TRBV18 and TRBJ1-4, is NAGVMQNPRHLVRRRGQEARLRCSPMKGHSHVYWYRQLPEEGLKFMVYLQKENIIDESGMPKERFSAEFPKEGPSILRIQQVVRGDSAAYFCASSPLGRTTNEKLFFGSGTQLSVL.

V is TRBV7-2 and J is TRBJ2-4; TRBD1 agrees at 7 bases. The CDR3 sequence is 15 residues long. The V segment lost 5 bases and the J segment 3 bases; nucleotides outside the gene matches: 7. Germline CDR1 and CDR2: SGHTA and FQGNSA. CDR3 in amino acids: CASSDAGTVKNIQYF. CDR3 sequence (DNA): TGTGCCAGCAGCGATGCCGGGACAGTCAAAAACATTCAGTACTTC.

Regarding this clonotype: At one boundary the junction diverges from the germline segment, which might be a read error. V and J are TRBV27 and TRBJ2-1, with TRBD2 identical over 11 bases. Germline CDR1 MNHEY, CDR2 SMNVEV (reference sequence). The CDR3 is 18 amino acids. Written as DNA, the CDR3 is TGTGCCAGCGAGGATCCCGAGAGGGGACTAGCGGCCTACAGTGAGCAGTTCTTC. Amino acids: CASEDPERGLAAYSEQFF.

The rearrangement uses TRBV28 and TRBJ1-2, with a possible D match to TRBD1 (6 bases). The CDR3 runs to 14 residues. Per germline, CDR1 MDHEN and CDR2 SYDVKM. The V gene lost 5 bases and the J gene lost 4 bases, with 14 bases spanning the gap. CDR3 nucleotides: TGTGCCAGCAGTACGGGGGCGTTAAGCTATGGCTACACCTTC. Translating gives CASSTGALSYGYTF.

This clonotype was counted between two and nine times. This chain connects TRBV5-1 to TRBJ1-1; D unclear. Germline-derived CDR1 and CDR2 are SGHRS and YFSETQ. V shed 0 bases and J shed 1 base, with 13 bases lying between them. The CDR3 runs 16 residues. Here the CDR3 reads CASSLAPAGANTEAFF. In DNA form, the CDR3 reads TGCGCCAGCAGCTTGGCCCCGGCAGGTGCGAACACTGAAGCTTTCTTT. Combining the CDR3 with reference TRBV5-1 and TRBJ1-1 gives the whole variable domain KAGVTQTPRYLIKTRGQQVTLSCSPISGHRSVSWYQQTPGQGLQFLFEYFSETQRNKGNFPGRFSGRQFSNSRSEMNVSTLELGDSALYLCASSLAPAGANTEAFFGQGTRLTVV.

The V and J genes are TRBV2 and TRBJ2-6; D unclear. CDR3 length: 17 residues. V was cut by 1 base and J by 0 bases, with 10 bases left in between. Germline CDR1 and CDR2: SNHLY and FYNNEI. The CDR3 spells CASSEEAPFSGANVLTF. DNA of the CDR3: TGTGCCAGCAGTGAAGAGGCACCTTTCTCTGGGGCCAACGTCCTGACTTTC.

A few counts support this clonotype. The chain recombines TRBV6-2 or TRBV6-3 with TRBJ2-1; a weak D match, TRBD2 (5 bases). The germline CDR1 and CDR2 sequences are MNHEY and SVGEGT. Trimming removed 2 bases at V and 5 bases at J, with 16 bases between. This CDR3 region has 16 residues. CDR3 residues: CASSYKPPGGNNEQFF. The DNA of the CDR3 is TGTGCCAGCAGTTACAAACCTCCAGGAGGAAACAATGAGCAGTTCTTC.

This chain joins TRBV6-1 and TRBJ2-7; TRBD1 matches at 7 bases. The CDR3 has 17 amino acids. Germline V CDR1 and CDR2: MNHNS, SASEGT. V lost 6 bases to trimming and J lost 0 bases; unmatched junction nucleotides: 14. CDR3 nucleotides: TGTGCCAGCAGACGCTACTCCGGGACAGCCCTCTCCTACGAGCAGTACTTC. It yields the protein CASRRYSGTALSYEQYF.

Concerning this clonotype itself: Relative to the germline gene, one junction end is altered; a read error may explain this. V and J are TRBV7-7 and TRBJ2-1; 8 bases are a match to TRBD2. Germline V lookup: CDR1 SSHAT, CDR2 FNYEAQ (reference sequence). The CDR3 has 14 amino acids. The CDR3 region is CASTPLAVYNEQFF. CDR3 sequence (DNA): TGTGCTAGCACCCCACTAGCGGTCTACAATGAGCAGTTCTTC.

In this sample, this clonotype turned up a few times. The chain employs TRBV7-2 and TRBJ1-2; D ambiguous. The CDR3 contains 14 residues. CDR1 is SGHTA and CDR2 is FQGNSA in the germline V gene. Trimming shortened V by 6 bases and J by 0 bases, and 11 bases separated the two germline ends. CDR3 nucleotide sequence: TGTGCCAGCAGTTTCAGGCCCCCTAACTATGGCTACACCTTC. It translates to CASSFRPPNYGYTF.

Comment on this clonotype: One junction end does not reproduce the germline sequence, and a read error may be involved. The chain links TRBV7-7 to TRBJ2-3; D remains ambiguous. This CDR3 is built from 15 residues. In germline, CDR1 is SSHAT, CDR2 FNYEAQ (reference sequence). The CDR3 region is CASSLVVGTTDTQYF. In DNA form, the CDR3 reads TGTGCTAGCAGCTTAGTGGTCGGCACAACAGATACGCAGTATTTT.

This clonotype was detected a few times. The genes are TRBV20-1 and TRBJ2-4; 7 nucleotides line up with TRBD2. Matching the DNA end better, TRBJ2-5 makes the J call doubtful. Germline lookup yields CDR1 DFQATT and CDR2 SNEGSKA (reference sequence). This CDR3 comprises 13 residues. The CDR3 reads CSARSGGSETQYF. The DNA of the CDR3 is TGCAGTGCTAGATCCGGGGGGTCTGAGACCCAGTACTTC.

The CDR3 DNA sequence: TGCGCCAGCAGCCATTCCCGGGGGTTGCAGGGTGAAGCTTTCTTT. This translates into CASSHSRGLQGEAFF. The genes are TRBV4-1 and TRBJ1-1, with a possible D match to TRBD1 (5 bases). This CDR3 spans 15 amino acids. The germline V gene encodes CDR1 MGHRA and CDR2 YSYEKL. Deletions cut 3 bases from V and 7 bases from J, with 18 bases between.

This clonotype has only a few counts. The chain has TRBV4-2 and TRBJ2-6; D unresolved. The CDR3 contains 16 residues. Trimming cost V 0 bases and J 0 bases, with 6 bases left between them. Per germline, CDR1 LGHNA and CDR2 YNFKEQ. The CDR3 loop reads CASSQDIGSGANVLTF. CDR3 sequence (DNA): TGTGCCAGCAGCCAAGATATAGGCTCTGGGGCCAACGTCCTGACTTTC.

As regards this clonotype: A read error may explain this, as a much larger clone is one base away. The J gene is TRBJ2-3, the V gene TRBV7-6, with 9 nucleotides matching TRBD2. Germline CDR1 is SGHVS and CDR2 is FNYEAQ. V lost 4 bases to trimming and J lost 1 base; unmatched junction nucleotides: 9. The CDR3 spans 17 residues. CDR3: CASSSSSSGVGTDTQYF. CDR3 sequence (DNA): TGTGCCAGCAGCTCATCGTCTAGCGGGGTGGGCACAGATACGCAGTATTTT.

This clonotype came up a few times. J is TRBJ2-3 and V is TRBV5-5, with D perhaps TRBD2 (6 bases). The CDR3 covers 16 residues. Germline V gene data show CDR1 as SGHKS and CDR2 as YYEKEE (reference sequence). Trimming left V 1 base short and J 0 bases short, with 12 bases between. The CDR3 region is CASSLWRDPSTDTQYF. As DNA, the CDR3 is TGTGCCAGCAGCTTGTGGCGGGACCCTAGCACAGATACGCAGTATTTT.

This chain links TRBV6-6 with TRBJ1-6; D not resolved. There are 15 residues in the CDR3. The germline CDR1 and CDR2 sequences are MNHNY and SVGAGI (reference sequence). V was clipped by 4 bases and J by 8 bases, with 15 bases between them. The DNA of the CDR3 is TGTGCCAGCAGTTTTATATATCGTCTTGATTCACCCCTCCACTTT. Translation gives CASSFIYRLDSPLHF.

The rearrangement joins TRBV12-3 or TRBV12-4 to TRBJ2-3; weak D call: TRBD2 (5 bases). V gave up 8 bases and J gave up 0 bases, with 12 bases separating them. This CDR3 contains 14 residues. The CDR3 coding sequence is TGTGCCAGCGGGGAGACAACTAGCACAGATACGCAGTATTTT. Amino acid sequence: CASGETTSTDTQYF.

Only a few counts were recorded for this clonotype. V usage is TRBV20-1 and J usage is TRBJ1-1, with D tentatively TRBD1 (6 bases). The CDR3 spans 13 residues. Per the germline V gene, CDR1 is DFQATT and CDR2 is SNEGSKA (reference sequence). V lost 0 bases to trimming and J lost 7 bases, with 12 bases between them. The CDR3 region has the DNA TGCAGTGCTAGAGACCTTGGACAGAATGAAGCTTTCTTT. Protein: CSARDLGQNEAFF.

This clonotype turned up a few times. DNA of the CDR3: TGCGCCAGCAGCGGCGCAATGGATACGCAGTATTTT. Encoded protein: CASSGAMDTQYF. This chain joins TRBV5-1 and TRBJ2-3; the D is unclear. Germline V gene lookup returns CDR1 SGHRS and CDR2 YFSETQ. The CDR3 has 12 amino acids. Trimming pared 4 bases from V and 6 bases from J, leaving 9 bases between. Together with reference TRBV5-1 and TRBJ2-3, the CDR3 gives the full variable domain: KAGVTQTPRYLIKTRGQQVTLSCSPISGHRSVSWYQQTPGQGLQFLFEYFSETQRNKGNFPGRFSGRQFSNSRSEMNVSTLELGDSALYLCASSGAMDTQYFGPGTRLTVL.

This clonotype was counted a few times. This chain connects TRBV20-1 to TRBJ2-5; possible D gene TRBD1, 6 bases. CDR1 is DFQATT, CDR2 SNEGSKA, per germline (reference sequence). The CDR3 extends over 13 amino acids. Trimming removed 6 bases from V and 4 bases from J, with 15 bases in between. Here the CDR3 reads CSAPGQVRETQYF. In nucleotides, the CDR3 is TGCAGTGCCCCGGGACAAGTAAGAGAGACCCAGTACTTC.

In nucleotides, the CDR3 is TGTGCCAGCAACCGAGGACTGTTCTACAATGAGCAGTTCTTC. This translates into CASNRGLFYNEQFF. V and J are TRBV27 and TRBJ2-1; D might be TRBD2 (5 bases). The CDR3 loop spans 14 amino acids. V lost 7 bases and J 3 bases, leaving 13 bases between the germline ends. Germline-derived CDR1 and CDR2 are MNHEY and SMNVEV (reference sequence).